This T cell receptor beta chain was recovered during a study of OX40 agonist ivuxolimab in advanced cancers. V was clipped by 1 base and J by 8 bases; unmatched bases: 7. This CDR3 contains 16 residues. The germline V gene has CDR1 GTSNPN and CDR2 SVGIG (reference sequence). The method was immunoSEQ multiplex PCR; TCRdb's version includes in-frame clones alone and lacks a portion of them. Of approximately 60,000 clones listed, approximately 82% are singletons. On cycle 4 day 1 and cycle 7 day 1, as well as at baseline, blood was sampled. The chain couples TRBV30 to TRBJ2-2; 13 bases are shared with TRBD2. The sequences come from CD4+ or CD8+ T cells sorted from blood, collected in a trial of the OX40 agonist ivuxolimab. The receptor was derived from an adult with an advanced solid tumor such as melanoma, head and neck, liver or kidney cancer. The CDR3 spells CAWSGTSGRASGELFF. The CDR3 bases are TGTGCCTGGAGTGGCACTAGCGGGAGGGCGTCGGGGGAGCTGTTTTTT.